These T cell receptor beta chains were read from a single sample in a study of control samples from healthy donors and cancer patients. Only in-frame clones appear in the TCRdb table, and some are missing; sequencing was by immunoSEQ multiplex PCR. The sample consists of some 150,000 clones, 91% of them appearing once. The sample was blood. The receptor source for this set is a woman aged 30 to 39 in good health. The CDR3 runs from the conserved cysteine through the conserved F or W. The D gene is left open where the match is weak. Rows may omit the clone size; those that give it use once, few, many or a size class.

v_call: TRBV18; j_call: TRBJ1-4; clone_size: -; d_call: TRBD1; cdr3_nt: TGTGCCAGCTCACCACAGGGGGCAAAGGAAAAACTGTTTTTT; cdr3_aa: CASSPQGAKEKLFF
v_call: TRBV21-1; j_call: TRBJ1-2; clone_size: -; d_call: -; cdr3_nt: TGTGCCAGCAGCAAGCTCGGCTACACCTTC; cdr3_aa: CASSKLGYTF
v_call: TRBV5-5; j_call: TRBJ1-5; clone_size: -; d_call: -; cdr3_nt: TGTGCCAGCAGCTTGGACGGTAGCAATCAGCCCCAGCATTTT; cdr3_aa: CASSLDGSNQPQHF
v_call: TRBV5-4; j_call: TRBJ2-5; clone_size: -; d_call: -; cdr3_nt: TGTGCCAGCAGCTTGGCACAAGAGACCCAGTACTTC; cdr3_aa: CASSLAQETQYF
v_call: TRBV19; j_call: TRBJ1-2; clone_size: -; d_call: TRBD1; cdr3_nt: TGTGCCAGTAGTATCCTGGACAGGCCCTATGGCTACACCTTC; cdr3_aa: CASSILDRPYGYTF
v_call: TRBV29-1; j_call: TRBJ2-1; clone_size: once; d_call: -; cdr3_nt: TGCAGCGTTAAGAGCTACAATGAGCAGTTCTTC; cdr3_aa: CSVKSYNEQFF
v_call: TRBV5-1; j_call: TRBJ1-5; clone_size: -; d_call: -; cdr3_nt: TGCGCCAGCAGCTTGCTCCCAGACCAGCCCCAGCATTTT; cdr3_aa: CASSLLPDQPQHF
v_call: TRBV7-8; j_call: TRBJ1-2; clone_size: -; d_call: -; cdr3_nt: TGTGCCAGCAGCCCGGCGAACTATGGCTACACCTTC; cdr3_aa: CASSPANYGYTF
v_call: TRBV3-1/TRBV3-2; j_call: TRBJ1-4; clone_size: -; d_call: TRBD1; cdr3_nt: TGTGCCAGCATAGGGACAGGGGACGAAAAACTGTTTTTT; cdr3_aa: CASIGTGDEKLFF
v_call: TRBV6-2/TRBV6-3; j_call: TRBJ2-4; clone_size: -; d_call: -; cdr3_nt: TGTGCCAGCAGTTTCGGAGCCCTAGCCAAAAACATTCAGTACTTC; cdr3_aa: CASSFGALAKNIQYF
v_call: TRBV2; j_call: TRBJ1-2; clone_size: -; d_call: -; cdr3_nt: TGTGCCAGCAGTGATCGGGCAGGACATGGCTACACCTTC; cdr3_aa: CASSDRAGHGYTF
v_call: TRBV12-5; j_call: TRBJ1-4; clone_size: few; d_call: -; cdr3_nt: TGTGCTAGTGCCCAGGGGTCCACTAATGAAAAACTGTTTTTT; cdr3_aa: CASAQGSTNEKLFF
v_call: TRBV19; j_call: TRBJ2-1; clone_size: -; d_call: -; cdr3_nt: TGTGCCAGTAGTATCTCCAACTACAATGAGCAGTTCTTC; cdr3_aa: CASSISNYNEQFF
v_call: TRBV15; j_call: TRBJ1-5; clone_size: -; d_call: -; cdr3_nt: TGTGCCACCAGCAGAATCCTTAGCAATCAGCCCCAGCATTTT; cdr3_aa: CATSRILSNQPQHF
v_call: TRBV11-3; j_call: TRBJ2-7; clone_size: -; d_call: TRBD1; cdr3_nt: TGTGCCAGTGGGGACAGGGCCTACGAGCAGTACTTC; cdr3_aa: CASGDRAYEQYF
v_call: TRBV28; j_call: TRBJ1-6; clone_size: few; d_call: -; cdr3_nt: TGTGCCAGCAACCAAGGTGGCAGGGGAAATTCACCCCTCCACTTT; cdr3_aa: CASNQGGRGNSPLHF
v_call: TRBV30; j_call: TRBJ2-5; clone_size: -; d_call: TRBD2; cdr3_nt: TGTGCCTGGAGTCCCACTAGCGGGACGGAAGAGACCCAGTACTTC; cdr3_aa: CAWSPTSGTEETQYF
v_call: TRBV15; j_call: TRBJ2-5; clone_size: -; d_call: TRBD1; cdr3_nt: TGTGCCACCAGCAGAGGGACAGGGCTCCAAGAGACCCAGTACTTC; cdr3_aa: CATSRGTGLQETQYF
v_call: TRBV6-4; j_call: TRBJ2-3; clone_size: -; d_call: -; cdr3_nt: TGTGCCAGCAGTGTCACCGGGACTAGCACAGATACGCAGTATTTT; cdr3_aa: CASSVTGTSTDTQYF
v_call: TRBV5-1; j_call: TRBJ1-1; clone_size: -; d_call: -; cdr3_nt: TGCGCCAGCAGCGCCGGCCTGAACACTGAAGCTTTCTTT; cdr3_aa: CASSAGLNTEAFF
v_call: TRBV7-2; j_call: TRBJ1-1; clone_size: -; d_call: -; cdr3_nt: TGTGCCAGCAGCTTAGCGGTGGGGGACGCTTTCTTT; cdr3_aa: CASSLAVGDAFF
v_call: TRBV18; j_call: TRBJ1-2; clone_size: -; d_call: -; cdr3_nt: TGTGCCAGCTCACCTGAGAGGGTTGGCTACACCTTC; cdr3_aa: CASSPERVGYTF
v_call: TRBV19; j_call: TRBJ1-5; clone_size: once; d_call: -; cdr3_nt: TGTGCCAGTAGTAAAAAACGGGACGGCAATCAGCCCCAGCATTTT; cdr3_aa: CASSKKRDGNQPQHF